A single sample gave rise to the 20 T cell receptor beta chains below, sequenced in a study of post-analysis software for immune sequencing data. Notes on the study in general: Five TRBV segments, including TRBV5-6, TRBV5-1 and TRBV20-1, were more frequent in patients than controls.

These receptors' antigens are unknown. Unique molecular identifiers were present in the TCR beta cDNA libraries. From the PCR reads, TCRdb called clonotypes with MiXCR, one entry per CDR3 protein. The top ten clones hold 4.6% of a sample with roughly 870,000 distinct CDR3 sequences, approximately 50% of them seen once. Source material: blood. The receptor source for this set is a girl aged 5 to 17 with multiple sclerosis.

This clonotype was seen a single time. This rearrangement joins TRBV7-2 to TRBJ2-3; 8 bases align to TRBD1. CDR3 length: 15 residues. The germline V gene encodes CDR1 SGHTA and CDR2 FQGNSA. J gave up 2 bases and V 5 bases, and 6 bases lay outside the gene matches. The CDR3 sequence: CASSPDRGLTDTQYF. The DNA for the CDR3 is TGTGCCAGCAGCCCTGACAGGGGCCTCACAGATACGCAGTATTTT.

The rearrangement joins TRBV27 to TRBJ2-1, with D perhaps TRBD2 (5 bases). V was trimmed by 0 bases and J by 5 bases, leaving 14 bases between them. CDR1 and CDR2 (germline): MNHEY, SMNVEV (reference sequence). The CDR3 is 16 amino acids. CDR3 in DNA: TGTGCCAGCAGTTTATCGGTAGCGTTTACAGACAATGAGCAGTTCTTC. Its translation is CASSLSVAFTDNEQFF.

Only a few counts were recorded for this clonotype. The V gene is TRBV6-5, the J gene TRBJ2-5, with D possibly TRBD1 on 5 matching bases. CDR1 and CDR2 (germline): MNHEY, SVGAGI. The germline V and J ends were trimmed by 0 bases and 5 bases, with 13 bases remaining between them. There are 15 residues in the CDR3. The CDR3 bases are TGTGCCAGCAGTTACTCAGTGCGACAGACGGAGACCCAGTACTTC. This sequence encodes CASSYSVRQTETQYF.

Comment on this clonotype: One end of the junction varies from germline; a read error may be responsible. The chain couples TRBV7-9 to TRBJ2-5; 8 bases align to TRBD1. Germline CDR1 and CDR2: SEHNR and FQNEAQ (reference sequence). This CDR3 is 15 amino acids long. Written as DNA, the CDR3 is TGTGCCAGCAGCGTAGACAGGGGAGATGGCCACGAGCAGTACTTT. This codes for CASSVDRGDGHEQYF.

This clonotype appeared a few times. This chain joins TRBV3-1 and TRBJ2-4, with 10 bases identical to TRBD2. TRBJ2-7 explains the end of the DNA better; the J call may be wrong. This CDR3 has 16 residues. Germline assignment: CDR1 LGHDT and CDR2 YNNKEL (reference sequence). The CDR3 here is CASSQQLAGLHYEQYF. CDR3 nucleotides: TGTGCCAGCAGCCAACAACTAGCGGGACTTCACTACGAGCAGTACTTC.

The J gene is TRBJ2-1, the V gene TRBV12-3 or TRBV12-4, with 11 bases that match TRBD2. With 6 bases clipped from V and 4 bases from J, the junction kept 5 bases outside the gene matches. The CDR3 consists of 15 residues. The CDR3 is CASSFTSGSYNEQFF. As DNA, the CDR3 is TGTGCCAGCAGCTTTACTAGCGGGAGTTACAATGAGCAGTTCTTC.

A word on this clonotype: Relative to the germline gene, one junction end is altered; a read error may explain this. This sequence joins TRBV6-5 and TRBJ2-4; D call uncertain. Germline assignment: CDR1 MNHEY and CDR2 SVGAGI. The CDR3 length is 12 residues. Here the CDR3 DNA reads TGTGCCAGCAGTAGGTCGGGTAACATTCGGTACTTC. Encoded protein: CASSRSGNIRYF.

This sequence joins TRBV18 and TRBJ2-7; D gene uncertain. The V gene's germline CDR1 is KGHSH and CDR2 LQKENI. The V and J ends lost 3 bases and 0 bases respectively, with 12 bases between them. The CDR3 is 15 residues long. The CDR3 spells CASSPIHQSSYEQYF. The CDR3 nucleotides read TGTGCCAGCTCACCCATCCACCAGAGCTCCTACGAGCAGTACTTC.

This clonotype was counted between two and nine times. CDR3 in DNA: TGTGCTAGTGGTTTCAGCCCCTACGAGCAGTACTTC. It codes for CASGFSPYEQYF. The chain combines TRBV12-5 with TRBJ2-7; D remains unclear. Trimming took 3 bases from V and 2 from J, leaving 5 bases between them. This CDR3 is 12 amino acids long. Germline assignment: CDR1 LGHNT and CDR2 FRNRAP.

This rearrangement joins TRBV6-2 or TRBV6-3 to TRBJ2-7; D may correspond to TRBD1 or TRBD2 (5 bases each). Germline loops: CDR1 MNHEY, CDR2 SVGEGT. This CDR3 is 13 amino acids long. V gave up 3 bases and J gave up 7 bases, with 13 bases separating them. CDR3 sequence: CASSYPGPGEQYF. The CDR3 nucleotides are TGTGCCAGCAGTTATCCGGGACCTGGGGAGCAGTACTTC.

As for this clonotype: One end of the junction fails to match germline, which may point to a read error. The V and J genes are TRBV6-1 and TRBJ1-1, with D perhaps TRBD1 (5 bases). The CDR3 runs to 14 residues. CDR1 and CDR2 from the germline V gene are MNHNS and SASEGT. The CDR3 DNA sequence: TGTACCAGCAGTGAATGGGGAAGGGGCACTGAAGCTTTCTTT. Translated, it gives CTSSEWGRGTEAFF.

The gene calls are TRBV29-1 and TRBJ1-2; D gene unclear. Germline V gene sequence: CDR1 SQVTM, CDR2 ANQGSEA. V was pared by 7 bases and J by 3 bases, with 24 bases between. The CDR3 covers 16 residues. The DNA for the CDR3 is TGCAGCGCGCTGGGCCCCATAGTTCTCCTGGACTATGGCTACACCTTC. Its protein product is CSALGPIVLLDYGYTF.

The chain is built from TRBV15 and TRBJ2-7; D unclear. V shed 0 bases and J shed 2 bases, with 8 bases lying between them. This CDR3 spans 14 amino acids. In germline, CDR1 is LNHNV, CDR2 YYDKDF (reference sequence). The CDR3: CATSRDTATYEQYF. DNA for the CDR3: TGTGCCACCAGCAGAGATACGGCCACCTACGAGCAGTACTTC.

This clonotype came up once. The chain recombines TRBV27 with TRBJ1-6, with TRBD1 as a possible D gene (5 bases). Germline-derived CDR1 and CDR2 are MNHEY and SMNVEV (reference sequence). This CDR3 region has 15 residues. V gave up 4 bases and J gave up 10 bases, with 17 bases separating them. The CDR3 nucleotides read TGTGCCAGCAGTTCCCTTCGGGGCTCGGGATCACCCCTCCACTTT. Protein product: CASSSLRGSGSPLHF.

The chain combines TRBV29-1 with TRBJ1-1; D gene unclear. This CDR3 is built from 12 residues. V lost 0 bases and J 7 bases, leaving 9 bases between the germline ends. Germline CDR1 SQVTM, CDR2 ANQGSEA. The CDR3 DNA is TGCAGCGTTGAAGAGTTGGGTGATGAAGCTTTCTTT. Amino acids: CSVEELGDEAFF.

The chain uses TRBV20-1 and TRBJ1-2; TRBD1 matches at 7 bases. From germline, CDR1 is DFQATT and CDR2 SNEGSKA (reference sequence). With V trimmed by 6 bases and J by 4 bases, 8 bases remained unmatched. There are 13 residues in the CDR3. The CDR3 protein is CSAMPGGTYGYTF. The CDR3 DNA reads as TGCAGTGCAATGCCAGGGGGAACCTATGGCTACACCTTC.

This rearrangement joins TRBV18 to TRBJ2-7, with TRBD2 as a possible D gene (6 bases). The assigned J gene may be wrong: the sequence end matches TRBJ2-5 better. Germline V lookup: CDR1 KGHSH, CDR2 LQKENI. The CDR3 is 14 residues long. CDR3 residues: CASSPLARGETQYF. CDR3 in DNA: TGTGCCAGCTCACCACTTGCGCGGGGAGAGACCCAGTACTTC.

This clonotype has a handful of counts. This chain links TRBV29-1 with TRBJ2-7, with D perhaps being TRBD1 or TRBD2 (5 bases each). This CDR3 is built from 12 residues. V gave up 7 bases and J gave up 7 bases, with 17 bases separating them. Germline CDR1 SQVTM, CDR2 ANQGSEA. Here the CDR3 reads CSAGTYVSEQYF. CDR3 bases: TGCAGCGCCGGGACGTACGTCTCGGAGCAGTACTTC.

The chain carries TRBV7-2 and TRBJ2-2, with D unresolved. V was trimmed by 5 bases and J by 5 bases, leaving 12 bases between them. CDR1 and CDR2 from the germline V gene are SGHTA and FQGNSA. The CDR3 extends over 14 amino acids. CDR3 sequence (DNA): TGTGCCAGCAGCCCCCTTACCGGGACCGGGGAGCTGTTTTTT. This sequence encodes CASSPLTGTGELFF.

This sequence joins TRBV7-9 and TRBJ2-1; D is undetermined. This CDR3 contains 17 residues. Germline V lookup: CDR1 SEHNR, CDR2 FQNEAQ (reference sequence). The V end was cut by 4 bases, the J end by 6 bases, with 22 bases between. CDR3 in amino acids: CASSSSLTLEGSNEQFF. In DNA, the CDR3 is TGTGCCAGCAGCTCGTCTCTGACCTTAGAAGGTTCCAATGAGCAGTTCTTC.